The present entry profiles one TCR beta chain with its context. A quantity of about 0.45 to 1 ug RNA underwent reverse transcription using random hexamers. Amplification of TCR beta CDR3 spanned 54 Vbeta and 13 Jbeta via immunoSEQ multiplex PCR. TCRdb independently ran MiXCR on the immunoSEQ multiplex PCR reads; one entry per CDR3 protein. The table includes 400,000 to 550,000 distinct CDR3 sequences, 85% detected once. The data are from a study of CD8 T cells in Susac syndrome. FACS was used to enrich TEMRA cells, whereas the CD8+ and CD4+ T cells were obtained by negative isolation. CDR1 and CDR2 (germline): SQVTM, ANQGSEA. V was trimmed by 3 bases and J by 3 bases, leaving 16 bases between them. The CDR3 is made up of 15 amino acids.

This TCR came from a human donor with multiple sclerosis. V gene TRBV29-1 combines with J gene TRBJ2-3; D gene ambiguous. Source material: CD8+ T cells from PBMCs. CDR3 nucleotide sequence: TGCAGCGTTGACGGTGGGCATCCTAGGACAGATACGCAGTATTTT. The encoded protein is CSVDGGHPRTDTQYF.